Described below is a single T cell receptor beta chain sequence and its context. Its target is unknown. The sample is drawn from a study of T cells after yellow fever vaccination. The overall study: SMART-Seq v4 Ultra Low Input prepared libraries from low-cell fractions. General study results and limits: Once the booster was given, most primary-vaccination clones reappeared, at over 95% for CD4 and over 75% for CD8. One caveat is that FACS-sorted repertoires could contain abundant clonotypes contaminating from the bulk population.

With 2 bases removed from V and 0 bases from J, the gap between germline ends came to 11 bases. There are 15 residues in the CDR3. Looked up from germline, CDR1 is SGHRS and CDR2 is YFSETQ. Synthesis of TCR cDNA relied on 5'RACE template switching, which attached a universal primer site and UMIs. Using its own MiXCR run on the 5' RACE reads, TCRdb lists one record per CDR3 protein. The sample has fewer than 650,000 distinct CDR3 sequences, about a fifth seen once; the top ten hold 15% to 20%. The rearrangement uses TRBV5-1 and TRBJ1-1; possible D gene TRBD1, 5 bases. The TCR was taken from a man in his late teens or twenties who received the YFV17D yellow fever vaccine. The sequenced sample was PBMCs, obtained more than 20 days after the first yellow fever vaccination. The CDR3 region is CASSLPGAMNTEAFF. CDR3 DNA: TGCGCCAGCAGCTTACCCGGGGCCATGAACACTGAAGCTTTCTTT.